This T cell receptor beta chain was captured by sequencing in a study of CD4+ T cells in melanoma. Study results and limitations: A reported correlation linked neoantigen-specific CD4+ T cells to CD8+, macrophage and B cell function. In melanoma, neoantigen-specific CD4+ T cells reportedly differed in differentiation state.

The CDR3 has 16 residues. V was trimmed by 2 bases and J by 1 base, leaving 14 bases between them. The V gene's germline CDR1 is SNHLY and CDR2 FYNNEI. Details on this clone: The target antigen is unknown.

The method was immunoSEQ multiplex PCR; TCRdb's version includes in-frame clones alone and lacks a portion of them. The top ten clones hold approximately 4.6% of a sample with tens of thousands of clones, about 72% of them seen once. This clonotype was obtained from a human donor with melanoma. The chain has TRBV2 and TRBJ1-2; D may be TRBD1 (6 bases). The specimen sequenced was tumor tissue. The CDR3 sequence is CASSELLTGSNYGYTF. The CDR3 nucleotides are TGTGCCAGCAGTGAATTGTTAACAGGGAGTAACTATGGCTACACCTTC.